The rows below give T cell receptor beta chains drawn from one sample of a study of Ad26.COV2.S vaccination and SARS-CoV-2 variants. Assay: immunoSEQ multiplex PCR; the TCRdb copy retains only in-frame clones and omits some. The sample holds 350,000 to 450,000 clones, about 88% seen once. The sample was peripheral blood, taken in a trial of Ad26.COV2.S vaccine versus placebo. These receptors all stem from a person aged 18 to 65 who received the Ad26.COV2.S COVID-19 vaccine or a placebo. CDR3s include the opening cysteine and the closing phenylalanine or tryptophan.

J gene: TRBJ2-3
CDR3 length: 15
V gene: TRBV21-1
CDR3 protein: CASSTGGRLADTQYF

J gene: TRBJ2-5
CDR3 length: 14
V gene: TRBV6-2/TRBV6-3
CDR3 protein: CASSTGLAQETQYF

J gene: TRBJ2-7
CDR3 length: 12
V gene: TRBV12-3/TRBV12-4
CDR3 protein: CASSLSGYEQYF

J gene: TRBJ2-5
CDR3 length: 15
V gene: TRBV18
CDR3 protein: CASSPTSGSGETQYF

J gene: TRBJ2-1
CDR3 length: 17
V gene: TRBV5-6
CDR3 protein: CASSSYLYGSAYNEQFF

J gene: TRBJ2-1
CDR3 length: 14
V gene: TRBV9
CDR3 protein: CASSVDSQPREQFF

J gene: TRBJ2-2
CDR3 length: 15
V gene: TRBV7-6
CDR3 protein: CASSLTSTPDGELFF

J gene: TRBJ2-7
CDR3 length: 14
V gene: TRBV30
CDR3 protein: CAWRGLGSSYEQYF

J gene: TRBJ2-6
CDR3 length: 21
V gene: TRBV4-1
CDR3 protein: CASSPLGAGGDPPHGANVLTF

J gene: TRBJ1-1
CDR3 length: 16
V gene: TRBV9
CDR3 protein: CASSAREGGTNTEAFF

J gene: TRBJ1-2
CDR3 length: 15
V gene: TRBV28
CDR3 protein: CASSFVGTGYYGYTF

J gene: TRBJ2-5
CDR3 length: 14
V gene: TRBV19
CDR3 protein: CASSNSDLQETQYF

J gene: TRBJ2-1
CDR3 length: 14
V gene: TRBV2
CDR3 protein: CASSRTSGSNEQFF

J gene: TRBJ2-6
CDR3 length: 13
V gene: TRBV27
CDR3 protein: CAARGSGANVLTF

J gene: TRBJ1-6
CDR3 length: 18
V gene: TRBV7-6
CDR3 protein: CASSLGVGIGSGNSPLHF

J gene: TRBJ2-2
CDR3 length: 15
V gene: TRBV5-4
CDR3 protein: CASSLQVGRDRELFF

J gene: TRBJ1-2
CDR3 length: 12
V gene: TRBV28
CDR3 protein: CASSSTNYGYTF

J gene: TRBJ2-7
CDR3 length: 15
V gene: TRBV14
CDR3 protein: CASSQDFGTDAEQYF

J gene: TRBJ2-7
CDR3 length: 15
V gene: TRBV11-3
CDR3 protein: CASSLGSTGRYEQYF

J gene: TRBJ1-6
CDR3 length: 15
V gene: TRBV19
CDR3 protein: CASSMVGTGDSPLHF

J gene: TRBJ2-5
CDR3 length: 15
V gene: TRBV4-3
CDR3 protein: CASSQDRRGIETQYF

J gene: TRBJ1-3
CDR3 length: 12
V gene: TRBV10-1
CDR3 protein: CASSPDANTIYF

J gene: TRBJ2-1
CDR3 length: 17
V gene: TRBV7-9
CDR3 protein: CASDITSRGTSYNEQFF

J gene: TRBJ2-7
CDR3 length: 14
V gene: TRBV2
CDR3 protein: CASSDRAGAYEQYF

J gene: TRBJ2-7
CDR3 length: 13
V gene: TRBV9
CDR3 protein: CASSETRWSEQYF